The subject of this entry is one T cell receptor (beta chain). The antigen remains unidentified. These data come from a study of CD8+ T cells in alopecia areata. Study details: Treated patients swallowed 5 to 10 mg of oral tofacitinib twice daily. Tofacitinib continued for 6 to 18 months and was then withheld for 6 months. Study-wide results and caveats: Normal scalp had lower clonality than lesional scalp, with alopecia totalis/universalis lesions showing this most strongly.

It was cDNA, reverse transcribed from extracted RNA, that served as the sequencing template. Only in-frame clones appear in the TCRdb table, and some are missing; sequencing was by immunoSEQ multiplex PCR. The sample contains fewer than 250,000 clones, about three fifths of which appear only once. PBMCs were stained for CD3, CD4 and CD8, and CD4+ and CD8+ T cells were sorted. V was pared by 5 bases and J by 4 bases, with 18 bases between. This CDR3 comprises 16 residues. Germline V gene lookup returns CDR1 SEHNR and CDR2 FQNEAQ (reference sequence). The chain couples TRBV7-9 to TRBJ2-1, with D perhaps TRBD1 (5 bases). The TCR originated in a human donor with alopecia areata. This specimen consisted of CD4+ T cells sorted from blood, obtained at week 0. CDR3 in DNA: TGTGCCAGCAGCGCCGGCGTTCCAGGGATATACAATGAGCAGTTCTTC. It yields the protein CASSAGVPGIYNEQFF.